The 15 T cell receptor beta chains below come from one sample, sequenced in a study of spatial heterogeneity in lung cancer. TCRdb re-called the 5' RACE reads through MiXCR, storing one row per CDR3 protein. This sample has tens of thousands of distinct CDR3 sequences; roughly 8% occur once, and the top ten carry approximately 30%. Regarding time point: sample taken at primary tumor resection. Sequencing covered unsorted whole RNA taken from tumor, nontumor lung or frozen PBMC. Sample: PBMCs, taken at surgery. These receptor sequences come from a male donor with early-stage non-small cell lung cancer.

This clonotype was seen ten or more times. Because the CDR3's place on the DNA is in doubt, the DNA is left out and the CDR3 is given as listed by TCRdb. The CDR3 here is CASSFGQGAPHF. The chain combines TRBV5-1 with TRBJ2-7; the table's D gene call, TRBD1, was not cross checked with the DNA. Counting both end residues, the CDR3 totals 12 amino acids. CDR1 is SGHRS and CDR2 is YFSETQ in the germline V gene.

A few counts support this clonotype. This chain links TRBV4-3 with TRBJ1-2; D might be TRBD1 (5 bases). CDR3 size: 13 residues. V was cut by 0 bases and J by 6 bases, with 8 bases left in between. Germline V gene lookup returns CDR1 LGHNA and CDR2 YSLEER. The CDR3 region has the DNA TGCGCCAGCAGCCAAGAAAGGGGTGATGGCTACACCTTC. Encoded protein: CASSQERGDGYTF.

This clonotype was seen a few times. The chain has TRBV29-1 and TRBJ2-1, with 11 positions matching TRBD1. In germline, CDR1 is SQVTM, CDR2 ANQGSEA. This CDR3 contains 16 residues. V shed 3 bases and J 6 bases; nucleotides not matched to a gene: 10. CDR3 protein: CSVDGARDRGVNEQFF. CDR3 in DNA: TGCAGCGTTGATGGGGCGAGGGACAGGGGGGTCAATGAGCAGTTCTTC.

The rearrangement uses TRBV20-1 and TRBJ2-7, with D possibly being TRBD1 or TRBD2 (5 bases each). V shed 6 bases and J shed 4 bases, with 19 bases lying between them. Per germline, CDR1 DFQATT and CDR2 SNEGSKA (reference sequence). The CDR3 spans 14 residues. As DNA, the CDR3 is TGCAGTGCCCGGGACCGTATCTTGTTATACGAGCAGTACTTC. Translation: CSARDRILLYEQYF.

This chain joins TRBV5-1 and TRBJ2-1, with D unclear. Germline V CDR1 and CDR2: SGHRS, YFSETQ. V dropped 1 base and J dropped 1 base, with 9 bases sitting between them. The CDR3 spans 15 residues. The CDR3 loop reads CASSLRRSSYNEQFF. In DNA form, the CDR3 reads TGCGCCAGCAGCTTGAGGAGAAGTTCCTACAATGAGCAGTTCTTC.

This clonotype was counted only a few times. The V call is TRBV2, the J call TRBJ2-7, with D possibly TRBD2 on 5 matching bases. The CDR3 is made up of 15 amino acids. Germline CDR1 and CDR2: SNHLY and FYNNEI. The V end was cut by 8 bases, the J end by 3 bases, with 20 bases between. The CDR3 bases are TGTGCCAGCGGGGAGACGTCGGGTAATGGCTACGAGCAGTACTTC. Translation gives CASGETSGNGYEQYF.

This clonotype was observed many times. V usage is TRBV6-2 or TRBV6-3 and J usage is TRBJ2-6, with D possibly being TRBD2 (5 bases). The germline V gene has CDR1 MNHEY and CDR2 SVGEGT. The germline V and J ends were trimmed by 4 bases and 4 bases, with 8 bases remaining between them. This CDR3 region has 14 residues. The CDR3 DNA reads TGTGCCAGCAGTTCCGGGGAGGGGGCCAACGTCCTGACTTTC. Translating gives CASSSGEGANVLTF.

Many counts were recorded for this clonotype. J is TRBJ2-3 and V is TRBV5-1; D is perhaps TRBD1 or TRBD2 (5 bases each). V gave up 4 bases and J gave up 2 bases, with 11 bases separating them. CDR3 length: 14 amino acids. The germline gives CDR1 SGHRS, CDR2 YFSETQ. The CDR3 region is CASSLGGITDTQYF. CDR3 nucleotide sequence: TGCGCCAGCAGCCTTGGGGGAATCACAGATACGCAGTATTTT.

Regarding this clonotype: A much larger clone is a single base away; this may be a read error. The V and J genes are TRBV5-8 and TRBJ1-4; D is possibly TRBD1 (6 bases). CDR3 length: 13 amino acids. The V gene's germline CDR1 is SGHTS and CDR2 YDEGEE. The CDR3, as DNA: TGTGCCAGCAGCGGGGGCCTAAATGAAACACTGTTTTTT. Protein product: CASSGGLNETLFF. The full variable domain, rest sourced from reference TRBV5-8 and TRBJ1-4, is EAGVTQSPTHLIKTRGQQATLRCSPISGHTSVYWYQQALGLGLQFLLWYDEGEERNRGNFPPRFSGRQFPNYSSELNVNALELEDSALYLCASSGGLNETLFFGSGTQLSVL.

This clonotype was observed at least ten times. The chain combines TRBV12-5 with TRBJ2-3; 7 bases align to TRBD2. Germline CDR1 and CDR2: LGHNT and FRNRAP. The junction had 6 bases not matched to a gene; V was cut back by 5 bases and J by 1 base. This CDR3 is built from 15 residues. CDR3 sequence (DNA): TGTGCTAGTGGTCGGGGGACTACACGCACAGATACGCAGTATTTT. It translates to CASGRGTTRTDTQYF.

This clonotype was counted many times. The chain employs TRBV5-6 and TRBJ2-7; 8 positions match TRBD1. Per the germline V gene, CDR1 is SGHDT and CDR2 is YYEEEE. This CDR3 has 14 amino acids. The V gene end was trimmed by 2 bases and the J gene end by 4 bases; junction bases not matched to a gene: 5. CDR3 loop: CASSFRDRLYEQYF. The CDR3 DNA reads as TGTGCCAGCAGCTTCCGGGACAGGCTTTACGAGCAGTACTTC. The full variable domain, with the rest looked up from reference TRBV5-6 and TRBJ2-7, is DAGVTQSPTHLIKTRGQQVTLRCSPKSGHDTVSWYQQALGQGPQFIFQYYEEEERQRGNFPDRFSGHQFPNYSSELNVNALLLGDSALYLCASSFRDRLYEQYFGPGTRLTVT.

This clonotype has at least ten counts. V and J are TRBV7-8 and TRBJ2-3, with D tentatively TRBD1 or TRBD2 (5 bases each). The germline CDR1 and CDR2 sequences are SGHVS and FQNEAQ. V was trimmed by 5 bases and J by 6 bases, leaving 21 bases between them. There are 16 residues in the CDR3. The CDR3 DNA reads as TGTGCCAGCAGCCCTTTTGAACCGGGGCCAGGGGATACGCAGTATTTT. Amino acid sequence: CASSPFEPGPGDTQYF.

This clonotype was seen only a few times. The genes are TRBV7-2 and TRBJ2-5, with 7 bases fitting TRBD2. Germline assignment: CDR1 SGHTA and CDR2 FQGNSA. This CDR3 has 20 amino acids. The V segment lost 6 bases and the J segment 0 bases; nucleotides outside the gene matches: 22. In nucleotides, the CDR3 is TGTGCCAGCAGGGGGCCCTGGCAGGGAGATAGCGGGCAGAACCAAGAGACCCAGTACTTC. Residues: CASRGPWQGDSGQNQETQYF. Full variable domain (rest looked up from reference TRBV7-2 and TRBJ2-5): GAGVSQSPSNKVTEKGKDVELRCDPISGHTALYWYRQSLGQGLEFLIYFQGNSAPDKSGLPSDRFSAERTGGSVSTLTIQRTQQEDSAVYLCASRGPWQGDSGQNQETQYFGPGTRLLVL.

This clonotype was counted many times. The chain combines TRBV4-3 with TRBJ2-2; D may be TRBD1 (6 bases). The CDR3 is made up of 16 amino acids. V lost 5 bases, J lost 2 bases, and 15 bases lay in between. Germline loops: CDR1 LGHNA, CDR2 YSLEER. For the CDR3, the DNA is TGCGCCAGCAGCGCAGAACAGGGCCCTAACACCGGGGAGCTGTTTTTT. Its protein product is CASSAEQGPNTGELFF.

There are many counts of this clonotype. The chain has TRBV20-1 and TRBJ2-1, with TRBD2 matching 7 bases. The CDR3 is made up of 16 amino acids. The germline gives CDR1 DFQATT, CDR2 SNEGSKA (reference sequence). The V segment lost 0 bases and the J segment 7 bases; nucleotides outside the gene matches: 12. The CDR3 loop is CSARDQGGLVVNEQFF. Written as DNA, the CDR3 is TGCAGTGCTAGAGATCAGGGAGGGCTGGTAGTGAATGAGCAGTTCTTC.